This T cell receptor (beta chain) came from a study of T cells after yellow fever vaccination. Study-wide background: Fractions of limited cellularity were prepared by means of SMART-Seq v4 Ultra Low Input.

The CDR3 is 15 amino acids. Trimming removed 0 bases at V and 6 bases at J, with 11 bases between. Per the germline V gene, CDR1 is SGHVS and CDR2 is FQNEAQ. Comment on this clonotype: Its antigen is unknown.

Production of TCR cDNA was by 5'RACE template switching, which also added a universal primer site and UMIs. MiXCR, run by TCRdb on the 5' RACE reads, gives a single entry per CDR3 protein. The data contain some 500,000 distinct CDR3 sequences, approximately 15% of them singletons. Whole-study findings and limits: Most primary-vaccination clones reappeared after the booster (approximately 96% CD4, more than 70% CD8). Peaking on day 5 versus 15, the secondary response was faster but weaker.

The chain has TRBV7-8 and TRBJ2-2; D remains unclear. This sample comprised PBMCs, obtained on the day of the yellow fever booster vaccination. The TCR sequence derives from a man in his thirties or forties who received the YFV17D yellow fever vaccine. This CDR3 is CASSLALATAGELFF. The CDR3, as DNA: TGTGCCAGCAGCTTAGCGCTGGCCACCGCCGGGGAGCTGTTTTTT.